This entry features one TCR beta chain sequence. What this receptor recognizes is not known. Base qualities are not at hand, and no much larger clone is one base apart. The CDR3 goes from the cysteine to the phenylalanine over 14 residues. The sequence is cut down to CDR3 DNA, 42 bases in frame from base 1. The germline V gene specifies MDHEN as CDR1 and SYDVKM as CDR2. Trimming takes 9 bases off V and 4 bases off J; junction bases not matched to a gene: 7. Donors were healthy HIV-negative adults with no recently reported acute infections or vaccinations. Only Caucasian adults living in Nashville, Tennessee, USA were represented among the donors. CD8 memory samples combined magnetically selected CD45RO+ cells with CCR7-negative CD45RA+ effector memory (TemRA) cells. Blood was collected by leukapheresis, and PBMCs were isolated by Ficoll-Histopaque density gradient centrifugation and then cryopreserved in liquid nitrogen vapor phase. Purity and quantity of every magnetically sorted T cell population were checked by analytical flow cytometry. Genomic DNA was isolated from each sorted fraction and quantified by UV absorbance on a Nanodrop 2000c.

The sample comes from a study of shared clonotypes between healthy human individuals (dated by TCRdb to 2018 to 2020). Background on the whole study: The cohort comprised a couple of women and three men aged 18 to 49 years. For each donor, three plates each were used for CD4 naive and CD4 memory, two plates were used for CD8 naive, and one plate was used for CD8 memory. To estimate repertoire size and how much clonotypes are shared between individuals, the study performed deep sequencing of blood TCR repertoires from about 5 healthy adults. To increase sequencing depth and limit assay-specific biases, TCR repertoire library preparation and sequencing were carried out by different laboratories using diverse techniques. Per donor, leukapheresis produced somewhere between about 0.9 and 9.5 billion PBMCs.

Here is what the overall study found, with its caveats: Based on pairwise subsampling, the degree of clonotype sharing among donors was expected to be affected by sequencing depth. Because the study included a small number of donors, the genetic and exposure-history diversity represented was limited. Rarefaction of sorted-subset datasets indicated incomplete sequencing despite the large sequencing depth. Naive subsets generally had larger estimated clonotype richness than memory subsets. Sharing across four donors was observed for around 5% of naive CD4, 3% to 4% of naive CD8, 2.3% of memory CD4, and roughly 0.4% of memory CD8 clonotypes. Sampling was restricted to blood, and TCR repertoires in tissue are likely to differ from TCR repertoires in blood. Clonotypes shared by all four sorted-subset donors showed higher generation probabilities than non-shared clonotypes.

Using the deep immunoSEQ assay, multiplex PCR amplified TCR CDR3 regions from genomic DNA. Extracted genomic DNA from each cell subset was spread evenly across all wells of several immunoSEQ 96-well plates, with each plate serving as a replicate. Each replicate PCR for sorted subsets received about 200 ng genomic DNA, equal to about 30,000 T cell genomes. Purified libraries were measured with a Qubit 3.0 fluorometer, size-checked on a Bioanalyzer 2100, and measured again with the KAPA Library Quantification kit. Each immunoSEQ 96-well plate was sequenced on its own single-read 150-cycle Illumina NextSeq 550 flow cell. For the original study's pipeline: Because the immunoSEQ output included only junctional sequences and no quality scores, the filtering could not be the same as the filtering used for full-length reads. Sequences were annotated with PyIR, a Python wrapper for IgBLAST v1.9, using IMGT germline references to assign V/J genes and CDR3. Reads were filtered out if the reads had weak V/J assignments (E-value above 1e-6), no CDR3, stop codons, out-of-frame junctions, or ambiguous translated residues. A V3J clonotype was defined by an identical inferred V gene, J gene, and CDR3 amino acid sequence. To compute the percentage overlap between repertoires, the number of shared unique clonotypes was divided by the size of the smaller repertoire. Richness of each repertoire was evaluated using RTK rarefaction, the Chao1 estimator, and Recon v2.1 estimates of unobserved clonotypes. For all TCRbeta clonotypes obtained by the gDNA method from a few donors, generation probabilities were computed with OLGA. The immuneACCESS repertoire file appears here via TCRdb, limited to in-frame rearrangements. These files lack a portion of the clones; in checked studies, under half of the deficit traces to unresolved V genes, and the cause of the others is not known. V and J calls plus clone size are reproduced from that table; the DNA served to infer D and trimming. The sample records fewer than 350,000 clones, 80% to 90% of which are singletons. The ten largest clones take up roughly 16% of the sample.

The V gene is TRBV28 and the J gene is TRBJ2-2; the junction holds 8 bases that match TRBD1. The specimen was memory CD8+ T cells sorted from blood. According to the study, the label for this sample's cell subset or site signals: CD45RO+ cells pooled with CCR7-negative TemRA cells. The sequence was collected from a young man in good health. The CDR3 here reads CASLRTGSTGELFF. The DNA is as follows: TGTGCCAGTCTTAGGACAGGGAGCACCGGGGAGCTGTTTTTT.